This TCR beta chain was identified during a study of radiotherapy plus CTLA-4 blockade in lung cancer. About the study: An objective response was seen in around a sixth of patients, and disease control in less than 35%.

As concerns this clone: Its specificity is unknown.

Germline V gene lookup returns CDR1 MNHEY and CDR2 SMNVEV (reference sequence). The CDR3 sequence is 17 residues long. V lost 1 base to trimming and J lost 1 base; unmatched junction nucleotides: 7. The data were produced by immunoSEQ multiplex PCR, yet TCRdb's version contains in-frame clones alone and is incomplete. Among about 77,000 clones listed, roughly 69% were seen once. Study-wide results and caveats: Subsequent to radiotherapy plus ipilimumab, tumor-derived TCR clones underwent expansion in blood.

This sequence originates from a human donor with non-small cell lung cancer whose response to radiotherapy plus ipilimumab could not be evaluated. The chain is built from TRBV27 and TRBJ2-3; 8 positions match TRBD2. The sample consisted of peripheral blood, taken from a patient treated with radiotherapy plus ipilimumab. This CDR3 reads CASSLYVAGGGTDTQYF. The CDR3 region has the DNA TGTGCCAGCAGTTTATACGTCGCGGGAGGTGGCACAGATACGCAGTATTTT.